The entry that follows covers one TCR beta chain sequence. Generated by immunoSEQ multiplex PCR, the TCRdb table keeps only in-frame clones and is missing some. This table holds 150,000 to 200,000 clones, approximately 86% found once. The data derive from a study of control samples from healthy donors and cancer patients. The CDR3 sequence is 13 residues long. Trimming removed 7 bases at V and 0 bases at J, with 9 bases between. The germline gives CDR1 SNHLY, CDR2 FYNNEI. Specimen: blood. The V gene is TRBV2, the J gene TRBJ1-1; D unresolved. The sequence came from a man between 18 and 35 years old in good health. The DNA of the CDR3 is TGTGCCAGCATTTTCAGTGTGAACACTGAAGCTTTCTTT. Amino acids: CASIFSVNTEAFF.